This T cell receptor beta chain comes out of a study of cytomegalovirus exposure and HLA in healthy donors. Researchers ran the PCR with 60 Vbeta and 13 Jbeta primers. The data were produced by immunoSEQ multiplex PCR, yet TCRdb's version contains in-frame clones alone and is incomplete. The sample yields around 140,000 clones, about 78% seen once. A word on this clone: Its antigen is unknown.

Study-level points and caveats: Beyond CMV serostatus, there was no information to go on about immune exposure.

The receptor's source is a female donor in good health and CMV-seronegative. The specimen sequenced was PBMCs.

Here the CDR3 reads CASSLNRENTEAFF. The CDR3 nucleotides are TGTGCCAGCAGTCTGAACAGGGAGAACACTGAAGCTTTCTTT. This chain connects TRBV27 to TRBJ1-1, with TRBD1 as a possible D gene (6 bases). The V gene lost 5 bases and the J gene lost 1 base, with 11 bases spanning the gap. The CDR3 extends over 14 amino acids. The V gene's germline CDR1 is MNHEY and CDR2 SMNVEV (reference sequence).